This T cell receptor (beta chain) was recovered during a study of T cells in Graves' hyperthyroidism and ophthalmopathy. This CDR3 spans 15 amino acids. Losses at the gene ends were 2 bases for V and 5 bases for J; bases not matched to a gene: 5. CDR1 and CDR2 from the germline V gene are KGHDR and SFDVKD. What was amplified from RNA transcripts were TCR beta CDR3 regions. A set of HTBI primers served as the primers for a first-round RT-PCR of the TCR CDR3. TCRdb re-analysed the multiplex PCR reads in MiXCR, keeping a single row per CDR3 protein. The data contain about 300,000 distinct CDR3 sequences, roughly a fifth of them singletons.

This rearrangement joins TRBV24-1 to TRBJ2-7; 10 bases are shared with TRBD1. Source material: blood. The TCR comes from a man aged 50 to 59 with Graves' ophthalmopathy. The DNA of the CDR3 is TGTGCCACCAGTGATTCGGGACAGGGGTTCAACGAGCAGTACTTC. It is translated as CATSDSGQGFNEQYF.